Detailed here is one TCR beta chain. Its antigen is unidentified. Germline CDR1 and CDR2: MDHEN and SYDVKM. Trimming took off 6 bases at V and 3 bases at J, with 8 bases between the two ends. The CDR3 runs 12 residues. The PCR had 60 Vbeta and 13 Jbeta primers. The data were produced by immunoSEQ multiplex PCR, yet TCRdb's version contains in-frame clones alone and is incomplete. The sample consists of about 110,000 clones, approximately 80% of them appearing once. These data originate in a study of cytomegalovirus exposure and HLA in healthy donors. General study points: In vitro confirmation showed three CMV-associated chains to be CMV antigen specific. Among TCR beta chains of equal frequency, HLA-associated ones were more clonally expanded in a later analysis. The authors judged a highly shared variant cluster likely a sequencing artifact.

The rearrangement joins TRBV28 to TRBJ1-1, with D hard to call. Sequencing was carried out using PBMCs. The TCR sequence derives from a young man in good health and CMV-seronegative. CDR3 bases: TGTGCCAGCAGACTGTTGGACACTGAAGCTTTCTTT. Encoded protein: CASRLLDTEAFF.